These T cell receptor beta chains were read from a single sample in a study of T cell changes during pregnancy in multiple sclerosis. Assay used: immunoSEQ multiplex PCR; TCRdb lists only in-frame clones, some missing. The sample holds around 50,000 clones, 95% seen once. The sequencing used CD8+ T cells from peripheral blood mononuclear cells, collected in the first trimester of pregnancy. The receptors were gathered from a female donor with multiple sclerosis, enrolled in a pregnancy study. Both conserved end residues are part of each CDR3. A D gene is named only where the DNA matches it firmly. Size tells how often a clone was seen (once, few, many) or the class of an expanded clone, and some rows leave it out.

DNA | CDR3 | D | V | size | J
TGTGCCAGCAGAGCGGGGAGGAGGAATCAGCCCCAGCATTTT | CASRAGRRNQPQHF | - | TRBV28 | - | TRBJ1-5
TGTGCCAGCAGCTTAAGACTAGCGGAAGAGACCCAGTACTTC | CASSLRLAEETQYF | TRBD2 | TRBV7-9 | - | TRBJ2-5
TGCGCCAGCAGCCCCACTATCGCGTCTAGCACAGATACGCAGTATTTT | CASSPTIASSTDTQYF | - | TRBV4-1 | - | TRBJ2-3
TGTGCCAGCAGCGTAGCATATGGACAGGGGGACCCTCCTTCCTACGAGCAGTACTTC | CASSVAYGQGDPPSYEQYF | TRBD1 | TRBV7-9 | once | TRBJ2-7
TGTGCCAGCAGTGATACCTTGGGACAGTATGGCTACACCTTC | CASSDTLGQYGYTF | TRBD1 | TRBV27 | - | TRBJ1-2
TGTGCCAGTACCACAGGGGCAATGAACACTGAAGCTTTCTTT | CASTTGAMNTEAFF | TRBD1 | TRBV19 | - | TRBJ1-1
TGTGCCCCCACAAGCTATGGCTACACCTTC | CAPTSYGYTF | - | TRBV2 | - | TRBJ1-2
TGTGCCAGCAGCCCGATTCGGGGGACTGAAGCTTTCTTT | CASSPIRGTEAFF | - | TRBV28 | - | TRBJ1-1
TGTGCCAGCAGTCTGGTCGGGGGGTACAATGAGCAGTTCTTC | CASSLVGGYNEQFF | TRBD2 | TRBV6-5 | - | TRBJ2-1
TGTGCCAGCAGTGAAGGCCTCCGGGCTAACTATGGCTACACCTTC | CASSEGLRANYGYTF | - | TRBV6-1 | - | TRBJ1-2
TGTGCCAGTAGTATAAGGCGGGGGTACGGAAAAAGCAATCAGCCCCAGCATTTT | CASSIRRGYGKSNQPQHF | - | TRBV19 | - | TRBJ1-5
TGTGCCAGCAGCGAAGGGGATGGTTGGGGGCGCTATGGCTACACCTTC | CASSEGDGWGRYGYTF | - | TRBV9 | once | TRBJ1-2
TGTGCCAGCAGTTTTTTTGCTGGAACTATGAACACTGAAGCTTTCTTT | CASSFFAGTMNTEAFF | - | TRBV27 | - | TRBJ1-1
TGTGCCTGGAGTAGAAGGGGGATCCCCATTCAGCCCCAGCATTTT | CAWSRRGIPIQPQHF | - | TRBV30 | - | TRBJ1-5
TGTGCCAGCAGCCCTCTGAGGAATCAGCCCCAGCATTTT | CASSPLRNQPQHF | - | TRBV27 | - | TRBJ1-5
TGTGCCAGCAGCTTTAGGGACATTAGCTCCTACAATGAGCAGTTCTTC | CASSFRDISSYNEQFF | - | TRBV5-8 | - | TRBJ2-1
TGTGCCTGGAATAGCAGGGGGCGCAACTATGGCTACACCTTC | CAWNSRGRNYGYTF | TRBD1 | TRBV30 | - | TRBJ1-2
TGTGCCAGCAGTGAAGAAGCCGGGTCGGGGCAGCCCCAGCATTTT | CASSEEAGSGQPQHF | - | TRBV6-1 | - | TRBJ1-5
TGTGCCAGCAGCTTAGTATCCTCTGTACAGGGGAACACTGAAGCTTTCTTT | CASSLVSSVQGNTEAFF | - | TRBV7-8 | many | TRBJ1-1
TGTGCCAGCAGCTTGGTCCCCGGGACGGGGGACTATGGCTACACCTTC | CASSLVPGTGDYGYTF | - | TRBV7-9 | - | TRBJ1-2
TGTGCCATCACGCGGGAGGACTCCTACGAGCAGTACTTC | CAITREDSYEQYF | TRBD2 | TRBV10-3 | few | TRBJ2-7
TGTGCCAGCAGCGTCGGGACTAGTCCAACCTACGAGCAGTACTTC | CASSVGTSPTYEQYF | - | TRBV12-1 | - | TRBJ2-7
TGTGCCAGCAGCGTTGACACTCCTAGCGGGAGTTTCTACGAGCAGTACTTC | CASSVDTPSGSFYEQYF | TRBD2 | TRBV9 | - | TRBJ2-7
TGCGCCAGCAGCCAAGATTCGGGACAGCACGAGCAGTACTTC | CASSQDSGQHEQYF | TRBD1 | TRBV4-1 | - | TRBJ2-7
TGTGCCAGCAGCTTAGAAGGCTGGAGCTCCTACAATGAGCAGTTCTTC | CASSLEGWSSYNEQFF | - | TRBV7-9 | once | TRBJ2-1
TGTGCCAGCAGCTTTGTTGGACAGGGGAATGAGCAGTTCTTC | CASSFVGQGNEQFF | TRBD1 | TRBV7-9 | - | TRBJ2-1
TGTGCCAGCAGCGAAAGGGACAGATTGGGCTACACCTTC | CASSERDRLGYTF | TRBD1 | TRBV7-9 | - | TRBJ1-2
TGCAGCGTTGAAGATGGGACAGTGAACACCGGGGAGCTGTTTTTT | CSVEDGTVNTGELFF | TRBD1 | TRBV29-1 | - | TRBJ2-2
TGTGCCAGCAGCTTACTAGCGGGGCCCAGAGGATACGAGCAGTACTTC | CASSLLAGPRGYEQYF | TRBD2 | TRBV7-2 | - | TRBJ2-7
TGTGCCAGCAGGATAGCGGGAGGTAGGCGCGGGGAGCTGTTTTTT | CASRIAGGRRGELFF | TRBD2 | TRBV27 | - | TRBJ2-2
TGCGCCAGTACAGGGGAGTACAATGAGCAGTTCTTC | CASTGEYNEQFF | TRBD1 | TRBV5-1 | - | TRBJ2-1